Listed here are 24 T cell receptor beta chains from one sample, sequenced in a study of Ad26.COV2.S vaccination and SARS-CoV-2 variants. Regarding treatment: roughly 20 received Ad26.COV2.S at low or high dose, single or two shots; 5 received placebo; per-sample allocation not given. The samples date from day 63 after the first vaccine or placebo injection. Here immunoSEQ multiplex PCR was the method, and the copy in TCRdb shows in-frame clones only, minus some. The data contain 450,000 to 550,000 clones, nearly 90% of them singletons. The sequencing here drew on peripheral blood, taken in a trial of Ad26.COV2.S vaccine versus placebo. These receptors were obtained from a person between 18 and 59 years old who received the Ad26.COV2.S COVID-19 vaccine or a placebo.

The gene calls are TRBV2 and TRBJ2-7, with 7 bases lining up with TRBD2. The CDR3 spans 14 residues. Germline CDR1 is SNHLY and CDR2 is FYNNEI. J gave up 2 bases and V 4 bases, and 5 bases lay outside the gene matches. The CDR3: CASSAASGPYEQYF. The CDR3 DNA follows: TGTGCCAGCAGTGCGGCTAGCGGACCCTACGAGCAGTACTTC.

The DNA of the CDR3 is TGTGCCAGCAGCCCTACCGGGACAGGCTATGGCTACACCTTC. It encodes CASSPTGTGYGYTF. The chain couples TRBV7-2 to TRBJ1-2; TRBD1 aligns across 8 bases. CDR3 size: 14 residues. With V trimmed by 5 bases and J by 4 bases, 6 bases remained unmatched. Germline V gives CDR1 SGHTA, CDR2 FQGNSA.

The chain is built from TRBV5-4 and TRBJ2-7; a possible D gene is TRBD2 (6 bases). The CDR3 is 14 residues long. Trimming pared 0 bases from V and 4 bases from J, leaving 11 bases between. CDR1 and CDR2 from the germline V gene are SGHNT and YYREEE (reference sequence). As DNA, the CDR3 is TGTGCCAGCAGCTTGGACGGGAGCTCTTACGAGCAGTACTTC. This translates into CASSLDGSSYEQYF.

The V and J genes are TRBV30 and TRBJ1-5; D gene uncertain. V lost 1 base and J 4 bases, leaving 8 bases between the germline ends. Germline V lookup: CDR1 GTSNPN, CDR2 SVGIG (reference sequence). The CDR3 totals 13 residues. The CDR3 here is CAWSENGNQPQHF. In nucleotides, the CDR3 is TGTGCCTGGAGTGAAAATGGAAATCAGCCCCAGCATTTT.

This clone was seen once. The chain uses TRBV19 and TRBJ1-5; D perhaps matches TRBD1 (6 bases). Germline values: CDR1 LNHDA, CDR2 SQIVND (reference sequence). V shed 5 bases and J shed 0 bases, with 17 bases lying between them. This CDR3 spans 17 amino acids. The CDR3 loop reads CASSFGTNTDSNQPQHF. The CDR3 nucleotides are TGTGCCAGTAGTTTCGGGACAAACACCGATAGCAATCAGCCCCAGCATTTT.

This clone was counted only a few times. The CDR3 region is CASGRTNTEAFF. The CDR3 DNA follows: TGTGCCAGCGGACGGACGAACACTGAAGCTTTCTTT. The V call is TRBV3-1 (or the pseudogene TRBV3-2), the J call TRBJ1-1; D uncertain. The germline V and J ends were trimmed by 8 bases and 1 base, with 8 bases remaining between them. The CDR3 loop spans 12 amino acids. Germline V gene sequence: CDR1 LGHDT, CDR2 YNNKEL (reference sequence).

This sequence joins TRBV15 and TRBJ1-2, with a tentative D call TRBD1 (6 bases). There are 14 residues in the CDR3. Germline lookup yields CDR1 LNHNV and CDR2 YYDKDF (reference sequence). With 5 bases removed from V and 3 bases from J, the gap between germline ends came to 13 bases. The CDR3 is CATSPRGDHYGYTF. The CDR3 DNA reads TGTGCCACCAGCCCCAGGGGAGACCACTATGGCTACACCTTC.

V usage is TRBV30 and J usage is TRBJ1-1; D is uncertain. The CDR3 is made up of 14 amino acids. The V end lost 1 base, the J end lost 2 bases, and 11 bases lay between the germline ends. Germline CDR1 is GTSNPN and CDR2 is SVGIG (reference sequence). The CDR3 sequence is CAWSGLGANTEAFF. The CDR3 DNA reads as TGTGCCTGGAGTGGCCTGGGAGCCAACACTGAAGCTTTCTTT.

The V gene is TRBV30, the J gene TRBJ1-6; D is unresolved. Germline lookup yields CDR1 GTSNPN and CDR2 SVGIG (reference sequence). Deletions cut 1 base from V and 0 bases from J, with 13 bases between. The CDR3 runs to 17 residues. CDR3 protein: CAWSETVRSSYNSPLHF. For the CDR3, the DNA is TGTGCCTGGAGTGAGACGGTTCGAAGCTCCTATAATTCACCCCTCCACTTT.

The chain carries TRBV6-2 or TRBV6-3 and TRBJ2-7, with 7 bases aligning to TRBD2. Germline CDR1 and CDR2: MNHEY and SVGEGT. The CDR3 totals 12 residues. V was clipped by 1 base and J by 6 bases; unmatched bases: 0. The CDR3 sequence is CASSYLAGEQYF. CDR3 in DNA: TGTGCCAGCAGTTACTTAGCGGGCGAGCAGTACTTC.

The chain uses TRBV16 and TRBJ1-3; D unclear. Germline V gene data show CDR1 as KGHSY and CDR2 as FQNENV. V was shortened by 3 bases and J by 4 bases, with 10 bases between the two germline ends. This CDR3 is 14 amino acids long. The CDR3 protein is CASSQQASGNTIYF. CDR3 sequence (DNA): TGTGCCAGCAGCCAGCAGGCTTCAGGAAACACCATATATTTT. Together with reference TRBV16 and TRBJ1-3, the CDR3 gives the full variable domain: GEEVAQTPKHLVRGEGQKAKLYCAPIKGHSYVFWYQQVLKNEFKFLISFQNENVFDETGMPKERFSAKCLPNSPCSLEIQATKLEDSAVYFCASSQQASGNTIYFGEGSWLTVV.

The chain carries TRBV7-2 and TRBJ1-5, with D maybe TRBD1 (6 bases). Germline V lookup: CDR1 SGHTA, CDR2 FQGNSA. Between the trimmed V and J ends, which lost 2 bases and 4 bases, there was a span of 15 bases. The CDR3 runs to 16 residues. CDR3: CASSLYGPGANQPQHF. CDR3 sequence (DNA): TGTGCCAGCAGCTTATACGGGCCAGGGGCAAATCAGCCCCAGCATTTT. Looking up the rest from reference TRBV7-2 and TRBJ1-5 gives the full variable domain: GAGVSQSPSNKVTEKGKDVELRCDPISGHTALYWYRQSLGQGLEFLIYFQGNSAPDKSGLPSDRFSAERTGGSVSTLTIQRTQQEDSAVYLCASSLYGPGANQPQHFGDGTRLSIL.

V and J are TRBV4-3 and TRBJ1-6; 8 bases fit TRBD1. The CDR3 has 15 amino acids. Germline trimming cut 3 bases from V and 7 bases from J; bases unmatched to any gene: 5. Germline V gene lookup returns CDR1 LGHNA and CDR2 YSLEER. The CDR3 coding sequence is TGCGCCAGCAGCCAGCCGGACAGGGAGAATTCACCCCTCCACTTT. Protein product: CASSQPDRENSPLHF.

V and J are TRBV7-6 and TRBJ1-3; D unclear. Per the germline V gene, CDR1 is SGHVS and CDR2 is FNYEAQ. V was trimmed by 2 bases and J by 0 bases, leaving 11 bases between them. This CDR3 is built from 16 residues. CDR3 loop: CASSLFGPGSGNTIYF. CDR3 sequence (DNA): TGTGCCAGCAGCTTATTTGGACCCGGCTCTGGAAACACCATATATTTT.

V is TRBV29-1 and J is TRBJ2-3, with TRBD2 matching over 12 bases. The CDR3 length is 14 residues. Per germline, CDR1 SQVTM and CDR2 ANQGSEA. V lost 7 bases to trimming and J lost 2 bases; unmatched junction nucleotides: 4. The CDR3 protein is CSGGLAGLTDTQYF. The CDR3 DNA follows: TGCAGCGGGGGACTAGCGGGTCTCACAGATACGCAGTATTTT.

The chain combines TRBV7-2 with TRBJ1-1, with a weak D call TRBD1 (6 bases). Germline V gives CDR1 SGHTA, CDR2 FQGNSA. V was shortened by 5 bases and J by 0 bases, with 10 bases between the two germline ends. The CDR3 has 14 amino acids. The CDR3 DNA reads TGTGCCAGCAGCGAGGACAGACTGAACACTGAAGCTTTCTTT. Translating gives CASSEDRLNTEAFF.

The rearrangement links TRBV4-3 to TRBJ1-4; D is ambiguous. The V and J ends lost 2 bases and 6 bases respectively, with 16 bases between them. The CDR3 is 16 amino acids. Germline CDR1 is LGHNA and CDR2 is YSLEER. This chain's CDR3 is CASSQPNGGVDEKLFF. Written as DNA, the CDR3 is TGCGCCAGCAGCCAACCGAACGGTGGGGTGGATGAAAAACTGTTTTTT.

This clone was counted between two and nine times. This chain uses TRBV6-2 or TRBV6-3 with TRBJ2-5; no clear D. Trimming removed 5 bases from V and 2 bases from J, with 3 bases in between. The CDR3 sequence is 11 residues long. Per the germline V gene, CDR1 is MNHEY and CDR2 is SVGEGT. CDR3 in DNA: TGTGCCAGCAGTAAACAAGAGACCCAGTACTTC. The encoded protein is CASSKQETQYF.

This sequence joins TRBV7-3 and TRBJ2-1; possible D gene TRBD2, 5 bases. The V end was cut by 0 bases, the J end by 8 bases, with 8 bases between. Germline V lookup: CDR1 SGHTA, CDR2 FQGTGA. The CDR3 runs to 13 residues. Here the CDR3 reads CASSLTSEYEQFF. CDR3 nucleotide sequence: TGTGCCAGCAGCTTAACTAGCGAGTATGAGCAGTTCTTC.

V gene TRBV12-3 or TRBV12-4 combines with J gene TRBJ1-2; no firm D call. CDR3 size: 13 residues. Deletions cut 4 bases from V and 4 bases from J, with 10 bases between. CDR3 nucleotides: TGTGCCAGCAGTTCGAAGGTATCCTATGGCTACACCTTC. Translating gives CASSSKVSYGYTF.

V usage is TRBV19 and J usage is TRBJ2-1; D is unresolved. V was cut by 4 bases and J by 0 bases, with 10 bases left in between. The germline gives CDR1 LNHDA, CDR2 SQIVND (reference sequence). The CDR3 spans 15 residues. Here the CDR3 DNA reads TGTGCCAGTAGTAAGGTGTGGGGCTCCTACAATGAGCAGTTCTTC. Translated: CASSKVWGSYNEQFF.

Of note for this clone: One end of the junction does not line up with germline, which may come from a read error. The chain carries TRBV12-3 or TRBV12-4 and TRBJ2-7; 13 positions match TRBD2. The CDR3 has 13 residues. CDR3 sequence: CASTGLAGEKTDF. Written as DNA, the CDR3 is TGTGCCAGCACCGGACTAGCGGGAGAGAAAACGGACTTC.

V gene TRBV7-9 combines with J gene TRBJ2-1; TRBD2 aligns across 8 bases. This CDR3 is built from 18 residues. V was clipped by 0 bases and J by 0 bases; unmatched bases: 7. Germline lookup yields CDR1 SEHNR and CDR2 FQNEAQ (reference sequence). The DNA for the CDR3 is TGTGCCAGCAGCTTAGCGCTCTGGCGGGAGGCCTCCTACAATGAGCAGTTCTTC. Its translation: CASSLALWREASYNEQFF.

The chain joins TRBV9 to TRBJ2-2; 9 nucleotides align to TRBD2. CDR1 and CDR2 from the germline V gene are SGDLS and YYNGEE. The CDR3 is 17 amino acids. With V trimmed by 0 bases and J by 2 bases, 5 bases remained unmatched. CDR3 sequence reads: CASSVGTSGLNTGELFF. Here the CDR3 DNA reads TGTGCCAGCAGCGTAGGAACTAGCGGGCTTAACACCGGGGAGCTGTTTTTT.